These T cell receptor beta chains were read from a single sample in a study of T cells expressing NK-cell markers. One entry per CDR3 protein, without DNA, is what TCRdb gives after re-calling the 5' RACE reads. The table for this sample gives 500,000 to 700,000 distinct CDR3 sequences. The sequencing sample was made of blood T cells: a sorted CD56 or NKG2C T cell subset, CD4+ or CD8+ T cells, or bulk PBMC T cells (not recorded which). Receptors were obtained from a man aged 18 to 29 in good health. Each CDR3 is given with its conserved first and last residue. The order of the fields is J gene, V gene, CDR3 protein.

TRBJ2-5 TRBV3-1 CASRTQGLAGETQYF
TRBJ1-3 TRBV5-1 CASSAGTANSGNTIYF
TRBJ2-1 TRBV11-1 CASSFRLDAGGEQFF
TRBJ1-5 TRBV27 CASSLAGYGSNQPQHF
TRBJ2-5 TRBV6-5 CASTEQGRTQYF
TRBJ2-2 TRBV29-1 CSASWEPNGELFF
TRBJ2-3 TRBV7-3 CASSRFGGPSDTQYF
TRBJ2-1 TRBV12-3/TRBV12-4 CASSPGLAVNNEQFF
TRBJ2-3 TRBV5-1 CASSLQRRETDTQYF
TRBJ1-5 TRBV6-4 CASRPSPGQGAKGNQPQHF
TRBJ1-2 TRBV5-1 CASSPGGDYGYTF
TRBJ2-7 TRBV20-1 CSARDQKGQSYEQYF
TRBJ1-4 TRBV7-6 CASNQGVGEKLFF
TRBJ2-7 TRBV6-2/TRBV6-3 CASSKQGCSYEQYF
TRBJ2-7 TRBV5-1 CASRDLKTWDEQYF
TRBJ2-1 TRBV9 CASSDPPVTSGIGNEQFF
TRBJ2-3 TRBV30 CAWSVGLAFHTDTQYF
TRBJ2-1 TRBV6-2/TRBV6-3 CASRPPRDFYNEQFF
TRBJ2-5 TRBV11-1 CASSSNPGFSISQETQYF
TRBJ1-5 TRBV28 CASSFLLTGGSNQPQHF
TRBJ1-2 TRBV6-1 CASSPRTANYGYTF
TRBJ2-3 TRBV7-6 CASSLVPWGSTDTQYF
TRBJ2-1 TRBV21-1 CASSIPGTVYNEQFF
TRBJ2-6 TRBV20-1 CSARVPGAPFSNVLTF
TRBJ2-1 TRBV2 CASSVVTSEWGEQFF
TRBJ2-2 TRBV28 CASSPPGQFEELFF
TRBJ2-7 TRBV20-1 CSAREGSGSSYF
TRBJ2-1 TRBV6-5 CASSSAGINNEQFF
TRBJ2-5 TRBV4-2 CASSQDPLRSRDVTQYF
TRBJ2-2 TRBV10-3 CASNPAGVNTGELFF
TRBJ2-6 TRBV15 CATSRELSGSGANVLTF
TRBJ2-3 TRBV12-3/TRBV12-4 CASSSRGLREDTDTQYF
TRBJ2-7 TRBV7-9 CASSPAPSGSYEQYF
TRBJ2-4 TRBV3-1 CASSQGINGGYIQYF
TRBJ1-2 TRBV30 CAWRVDREGYTF
TRBJ1-5 TRBV27 CASHYLRHHSSNQPQHF
TRBJ1-2 TRBV7-9 CASSQGQINYGYTF
TRBJ2-1 TRBV28 CATTSSPRVHNEQFF
TRBJ2-4 TRBV15 CATSRVETGAKNIQYF
TRBJ2-1 TRBV12-3/TRBV12-4 CASSFGRLSGRRGLGNEQFF
TRBJ2-2 TRBV18 CASSPQGTGELFF
TRBJ2-1 TRBV20-1 CSARDRRGRGYNEQFF
TRBJ2-7 TRBV20-1 CSALHWTSGRQQYF
TRBJ2-7 TRBV29-1 CSVARDRNTYEQYF
TRBJ2-5 TRBV5-4 CASSWVPTPETQYF
TRBJ2-3 TRBV20-1 CSAVHAEDTDTQYF
TRBJ2-7 TRBV6-5 CASGLAVTYEQYF
TRBJ1-1 TRBV4-3 CASSQDRTEAFF
TRBJ2-3 TRBV3-1 CASSQGWVLAGVKGKDTQYF
TRBJ2-3 TRBV24-1 CATSAGLSGGSSDTQYF
TRBJ1-2 TRBV5-6 CASSLGGQSTNYGYTF
TRBJ2-2 TRBV18 CASSPPRTGNTGELFF
TRBJ1-4 TRBV2 CASSDNAGGGLNEKLFF
TRBJ2-7 TRBV20-1 CSARDVRGGFYEQYF
TRBJ2-5 TRBV7-9 CASSPIRGKETQYF
TRBJ1-2 TRBV6-6 CASKGRGLYGYTF
TRBJ2-3 TRBV4-2 CASSRQNSGDTDTQYF
TRBJ2-3 TRBV3-1 CASSQGTSGRSYF
TRBJ2-3 TRBV15 CATSRGVGADTQYF